These T cell receptor beta chains were read from a single sample in a study of T cell responses to AZD1222 COVID-19 vaccine. Generated by immunoSEQ multiplex PCR, the TCRdb table keeps only in-frame clones and is missing some. The data hold 40,000 to 55,000 clones, with about 86% observed a single time. Sample: peripheral blood, taken 28 days after the second AZD1222 dose. These receptors originate from an adult who received the AZD1222 COVID-19 vaccine. CDR3s include the opening cysteine and the closing phenylalanine or tryptophan. A D gene is named only where the DNA matches it firmly. Size is omitted from some rows. Given values are once, few, many or a class for expanded clones.

TRBV19	TRBJ2-5	NA	NA	CASKRDIGRETQYF	TGTGCCAGTAAGCGCGACATCGGAAGAGAGACCCAGTACTTC
TRBV15	TRBJ2-7	TRBD1	few	CATIFTGQALLYEQYF	TGTGCCACCATCTTCACGGGACAGGCGCTCCTCTACGAGCAGTACTTC
TRBV7-3	TRBJ1-6	NA	few	CASSEAGTRDSPLHF	TGTGCCAGCAGCGAAGCCGGGACGCGGGATTCACCCCTCCACTTT
TRBV7-2	TRBJ2-5	NA	NA	CASSTGLNSFQETQYF	TGTGCCAGCAGCACGGGACTCAACTCTTTCCAAGAGACCCAGTACTTC
TRBV6-5	TRBJ2-5	NA	NA	CASTLGGEETQYF	TGTGCCAGCACCCTGGGGGGTGAAGAGACCCAGTACTTC
TRBV18	TRBJ2-5	TRBD2	NA	CASSPQLAGEGKETQYF	TGTGCCAGCTCACCACAGCTAGCGGGAGAAGGAAAAGAGACCCAGTACTTC
TRBV7-2	TRBJ1-1	NA	few	CASSLSLNTEAFF	TGTGCCAGCAGCTTAAGTCTGAACACTGAAGCTTTCTTT
TRBV19	TRBJ1-1	NA	NA	CASIMNTEAFF	TGTGCCAGTATAATGAACACTGAAGCTTTCTTT
TRBV5-1	TRBJ2-3	NA	NA	CASSLAGVRADTQYF	TGCGCCAGCAGCTTGGCCGGGGTGAGGGCAGATACGCAGTATTTT
TRBV30	TRBJ2-1	TRBD2	NA	CAKTSGTYNEQFF	TGTGCCAAGACTAGCGGGACGTACAATGAGCAGTTCTTC
TRBV19	TRBJ1-2	NA	NA	CASSKSQGNYGYTF	TGTGCCAGTAGTAAGTCGCAGGGGAACTATGGCTACACCTTC
TRBV15	TRBJ1-1	NA	NA	CATSRVRRQVEAFF	TGTGCCACCAGCAGAGTCCGACGACAGGTGGAGGCTTTCTTT
TRBV6-5	TRBJ1-1	NA	NA	CASSYGAGVNTEAFF	TGTGCCAGCAGTTACGGGGCAGGGGTGAACACTGAAGCTTTCTTT
TRBV7-2	TRBJ2-7	NA	NA	CASSLVGQGEYEQYF	TGTGCCAGCAGCTTAGTAGGTCAGGGTGAGTACGAGCAGTACTTC
TRBV6-1	TRBJ2-3	NA	once	CASSEDLGAGSTDTQYF	TGTGCCAGCAGTGAAGATCTAGGGGCAGGAAGCACAGATACGCAGTATTTT
TRBV6-1	TRBJ1-5	NA	few	CASSEAPYSNQPQHF	TGTGCCAGCAGTGAAGCGCCTTATAGCAATCAGCCCCAGCATTTT
TRBV27	TRBJ1-2	TRBD1	NA	CASSFRGGNYGYTF	TGTGCCAGCAGTTTCCGAGGGGGCAACTATGGCTACACCTTC
TRBV7-9	TRBJ2-3	TRBD1	NA	CASNERQGNTQYF	TGTGCCAGCAATGAGAGACAGGGGAATACGCAGTATTTT
TRBV28	TRBJ2-7	TRBD2	NA	CASSLRGTSVSSYEQYF	TGTGCCAGCAGTTTAAGGGGGACTAGCGTTAGCTCCTACGAGCAGTACTTC
TRBV19	TRBJ2-3	NA	NA	CASSARVGDTQYF	TGTGCCAGTAGTGCCCGCGTTGGGGATACGCAGTATTTT
TRBV5-4	TRBJ2-3	TRBD2	NA	CASSFTSGQTDTQYF	TGTGCCAGCAGCTTCACTAGCGGGCAAACAGATACGCAGTATTTT
TRBV3-1/TRBV3-2	TRBJ1-5	TRBD1	NA	CASSQAWTGGNQPQHF	TGTGCCAGCAGCCAAGCTTGGACAGGCGGCAATCAGCCCCAGCATTTT
TRBV9	TRBJ2-4	NA	NA	CASSRRNQNIQYF	TGTGCCAGCAGCCGCCGCAATCAAAACATTCAGTACTTC
TRBV2	TRBJ1-1	NA	once	CASRLNTEAFF	TGTGCCAGCAGGCTTAACACTGAAGCTTTCTTT
TRBV6-5	TRBJ2-3	NA	NA	CASSYRLAGDTQYF	TGTGCCAGCAGTTACCGGCTTGCGGGAGATACGCAGTATTTT
TRBV4-3	TRBJ2-3	TRBD2	NA	CASSQTSTSADTQYF	TGCGCCAGCAGCCAGACCTCAACTAGCGCAGATACGCAGTATTTT
TRBV6-5	TRBJ2-7	NA	NA	CATGPYEQYF	TGTGCCACCGGTCCCTACGAGCAGTACTTC
TRBV5-1	TRBJ2-1	NA	NA	CASRTSGVNEQFF	TGCGCCAGCAGAACTTCGGGGGTGAATGAGCAGTTCTTC
TRBV19	TRBJ2-7	NA	NA	CATKAQGSSYEQYF	TGTGCCACCAAAGCCCAGGGGAGCTCCTACGAGCAGTACTTC
TRBV7-3	TRBJ2-1	TRBD2	NA	CASSLGLDYNEQFF	TGTGCCAGCAGCTTGGGACTAGACTACAATGAGCAGTTCTTC